The clone carrying this T cell receptor beta chain is medium-sized in the sample. Its antigen is unknown. TCRdb analysed the 5' RACE reads with MiXCR anew, one entry per CDR3 protein. The sample includes over a thousand distinct CDR3 sequences, about 8.9% of them seen just once. The time point was: sample taken at primary tumor resection. This specimen belongs to a study of spatial heterogeneity in lung cancer. General observations from the study: Tumoral mutation counts were tracked by counts of expanded intratumoral alpha and beta TCRs.

The CDR3 is 15 amino acids. The V segment lost 6 bases and the J segment 5 bases; nucleotides outside the gene matches: 11. Per germline, CDR1 SGHVS and CDR2 FNYEAQ. The sample was lung tumor tissue, taken at surgery. This TCR derives from a male donor with early-stage non-small cell lung cancer. This chain joins TRBV7-6 and TRBJ2-7; 9 positions match TRBD2. The CDR3 region is CASSLTVAGGNEQYF. CDR3 DNA sequence: TGTGCCAGCAGTCTCACCGTCGCGGGAGGGAACGAGCAGTACTTC.